The 4 T cell receptor beta chains presented below share a single source sample, sequenced in a study of blood T cells in healthy people across ages. Primed by a sample-barcoded 5' primer and a J-beta primer mix, a second PCR proceeded for about 6 to 11 cycles. TCRdb re-called the 5' RACE reads with MiXCR, one entry per CDR3 protein. The sample records about 1.8 million distinct CDR3 sequences, around half being singletons. Material for sequencing was blood. The receptors originated from a woman in her forties in good health.

This sequence joins TRBV29-1 and TRBJ2-1; 9 bases match TRBD2. The V and J ends lost 4 bases and 2 bases, in that order; junction bases with no gene match: 3. The CDR3 consists of 14 residues. From germline, CDR1 is SQVTM and CDR2 ANQGSEA. The CDR3 loop reads CSVAGGGAYNEQFF. The DNA of the CDR3 is TGCAGCGTTGCTGGCGGGGGGGCCTACAATGAGCAGTTCTTC.

The chain couples TRBV20-1 to TRBJ1-2; TRBD1 is a possible D gene (6 bases). This CDR3 contains 15 residues. Germline V CDR1 and CDR2: DFQATT, SNEGSKA (reference sequence). V dropped 1 base and J dropped 1 base, with 13 bases sitting between them. The CDR3 reads CSARVAGQINYGYTF. CDR3 nucleotide sequence: TGCAGTGCTAGAGTAGCCGGACAGATTAACTATGGCTACACCTTC.

The chain recombines TRBV29-1 with TRBJ2-7; a possible D gene is TRBD1 (5 bases). The V end lost 0 bases, the J end lost 9 bases, and 12 bases lay between the germline ends. CDR1 SQVTM and CDR2 ANQGSEA come from the germline V gene. This CDR3 has 12 residues. This chain's CDR3 is CSVEDSTGGQYF. DNA of the CDR3: TGCAGCGTTGAAGATTCCACAGGCGGGCAGTACTTC.

This rearrangement joins TRBV2 to TRBJ1-1; weak D call: TRBD1 (5 bases). The CDR3 has 15 residues. Trimming shortened V by 2 bases and J by 1 base, and 11 bases separated the two germline ends. Per the germline V gene, CDR1 is SNHLY and CDR2 is FYNNEI. CDR3 in amino acids: CASSESGDPNTEAFF. For the CDR3, the DNA is TGTGCCAGCAGTGAATCGGGGGATCCGAACACTGAAGCTTTCTTT.